This T cell receptor beta chain was obtained from a study of T cells in Graves' hyperthyroidism and ophthalmopathy. V was trimmed by 8 bases and J by 5 bases, leaving 15 bases between them. CDR1 and CDR2 from the germline V gene are SGHAT and FQNNGV. The CDR3 spans 13 residues. This clonotype turned up a few times. Its target is not known. General study findings and limits: Most thyroid clonotypes with frequency above 0.001 were detected in blood.

It was RNA transcripts that yielded the amplified TCR beta CDR3 regions. An initial round of RT-PCR targeting the TCR CDR3 relied on the HTBI primer set. TCRdb redid the calling of the multiplex PCR reads with MiXCR, one entry per CDR3 protein. The table shows under 800,000 distinct CDR3 sequences, with 14% occurring only once. The genes are TRBV11-2 and TRBJ2-5; possibly TRBD2 for D (5 bases). The sequencing input was blood. The sequence derives from a woman under 30 with Graves' hyperthyroidism. CDR3 loop: CASGGGSWETQYF. As DNA, the CDR3 is TGTGCCAGCGGAGGCGGGTCTTGGGAGACCCAGTACTTC.